The rows below give T cell receptor beta chains drawn from one sample of a study of beta chain features in type 1 diabetes. Sequenced by immunoSEQ multiplex PCR; TCRdb stores in-frame clones only, minus some. The table shows about 410,000 clones, with about 14% occurring only once. Sequenced: naive CD4+ T cells from blood. The receptors were gathered from a young man in good health. Each CDR3 is given with its conserved first and last residue. A D gene is named only where the DNA matches it firmly. Rows give clone size only sometimes, using once, few, many, or a class for an expanded clone.

TRBJ2-3,TRBV9,-,TRBD1,TGTGCCAGCACAGTGTCACAGGGGATCACAGATACGCAGTATTTT,CASTVSQGITDTQYF
TRBJ2-1,TRBV18,-,-,TGTGCCAGCTCACCACCCTCCTACAATGAGCAGTTCTTC,CASSPPSYNEQFF
TRBJ1-5,TRBV9,few,TRBD1,TGTGCCAGCAGCGTAACAGGGGCCAATCAGCCCCAGCATTTT,CASSVTGANQPQHF
TRBJ2-1,TRBV7-9,-,-,TGTGCCAGCAGCTTACTTAGGTCCTCCTACAATGAGCAGTTCTTC,CASSLLRSSYNEQFF
TRBJ2-2,TRBV9,-,-,TGTGCCAGCAGCGCCACCCCCCCGGAGGTAGCGGCAACTAGGGCCGGGGAGCTGTTTTTT,CASSATPPEVAATRAGELFF
TRBJ2-5,TRBV2,few,TRBD2,TGTGCCAGCAGTGAAGCGCGGATTGGGACTAGCGGGATGGGACGCCAAGAGACCCAGTACTTC,CASSEARIGTSGMGRQETQYF
TRBJ1-1,TRBV7-2,-,-,TGTGCCAGCGGCTCGCGGGCCTACACTGAAGCTTTCTTT,CASGSRAYTEAFF
TRBJ2-3,TRBV4-3,few,TRBD2,TGCGCCAGCAGCCAAGAATACGGGAGGCGCACAGATACGCAGTATTTT,CASSQEYGRRTDTQYF
TRBJ2-2,TRBV7-9,few,-,TGTGCCAGCAGCTTAGGTCAGAACACCGGGGAGCTGTTTTTT,CASSLGQNTGELFF
TRBJ1-1,TRBV4-3,-,-,TGCGCCAGCAGCCAAAACCCCACGGGGGTAACTGAAGCTTTCTTT,CASSQNPTGVTEAFF
TRBJ2-5,TRBV25-1,few,-,TGTGCCAGCAGTGTGGGATGGGGTGGAGAGACCCAGTACTTC,CASSVGWGGETQYF
TRBJ2-7,TRBV7-9,few,-,TGTGCCAGCAGCTTAGATCTCCTGGCGGGGGCCCGCTACGAGCAGTACTTC,CASSLDLLAGARYEQYF
TRBJ2-3,TRBV7-3,few,TRBD2,TGTGCCAGCAGCTCACCTAGCGGGAGCAGCACAGATACGCAGTATTTT,CASSSPSGSSTDTQYF
TRBJ2-2,TRBV13,-,-,TGTGCCAGCAGCTTAGATCACGCGAACACCGGGGAGCTGTTTTTT,CASSLDHANTGELFF
TRBJ2-5,TRBV30,few,TRBD1,TGTGCCTGGAATGACAGGGGGCGCGGAGAGACCCAGTACTTC,CAWNDRGRGETQYF
TRBJ2-3,TRBV29-1,few,TRBD2,TGCAGCGTTGTCCGGACTAGCGTGAGCACAGATACGCAGTATTTT,CSVVRTSVSTDTQYF
TRBJ2-7,TRBV4-1,few,-,TGCGCCAGCAGCCAAGATGTGCAGGGAATTTTAAGCGAGCAGTACTTC,CASSQDVQGILSEQYF
TRBJ2-3,TRBV30,few,TRBD1,TGTGCCTGGAGCGGGTCAGGGGGAGATACGCAGTATTTT,CAWSGSGGDTQYF
TRBJ2-2,TRBV7-3,-,-,TGTGCCAGCAGCTTATCCGGGTCGAACACCGGGGAGCTGTTTTTT,CASSLSGSNTGELFF
TRBJ2-2,TRBV7-9,few,-,TGTGCCAGCAGCTTACTATTCGGCACCGGGGAGCTGTTTTTT,CASSLLFGTGELFF
TRBJ2-3,TRBV10-3,few,-,TGTGCCATGGCCCACGGCGGGACCTACACAGATACGCAGTATTTT,CAMAHGGTYTDTQYF
TRBJ1-2,TRBV2,-,-,TGTGCCAGCAGTGAGCAGGGGTTGAACTATGGCTACACCTTC,CASSEQGLNYGYTF
TRBJ2-1,TRBV2,-,TRBD2,TGTGCCAGCAGTTTACTAGCGGCGACAAACAATGAGCAGTTCTTC,CASSLLAATNNEQFF
TRBJ1-4,TRBV4-1,few,-,TGCGCCAGCAGCCCGATCAGGGAGACTAATGAAAAACTGTTTTTT,CASSPIRETNEKLFF
TRBJ2-1,TRBV7-2,few,TRBD2,TGTGCCAGCAGCCTAGCGGGGGGGTTCCACAATGAGCAGTTCTTC,CASSLAGGFHNEQFF
TRBJ2-6,TRBV21-1,few,-,TGTGCCAGCAGCGCCCCTTCTGGGGCCAACGTCCTGACTTTC,CASSAPSGANVLTF
TRBJ1-1,TRBV7-2,-,TRBD1,TGTGCCAGCAGCACCCGGACAGGGGGCACTGAAGCTTTCTTT,CASSTRTGGTEAFF
TRBJ1-6,TRBV5-1,-,-,TGCGCCAGCAGCTTGGAACAGGCGGTTTCACCCCTCCACTTT,CASSLEQAVSPLHF
TRBJ1-4,TRBV7-2,few,TRBD1,TGTGCCAGCACCTCGGGCAGGGGGCATGAAAAACTGTTTTTT,CASTSGRGHEKLFF
TRBJ2-1,TRBV18,few,TRBD1,TGTGCCAGCTCACCCGCCGGGACAGGGGTATCAAATGAGCAGTTCTTC,CASSPAGTGVSNEQFF
TRBJ1-1,TRBV18,-,-,TGTGCCAGCTCATCCAATTCCAAGGGGCGGATGATGACTGAAGCTTTCTTT,CASSSNSKGRMMTEAFF
TRBJ2-3,TRBV7-2,few,-,TGTGCCAGCAGCTTAGCAGTGGCGGGAACTAGCACAGATACGCAGTATTTT,CASSLAVAGTSTDTQYF
TRBJ2-1,TRBV7-9,-,TRBD2,TGTGCCAGCAGCCACCCCGGGACTAGCGGGCTAAACCGAAATGAGCAGTTCTTC,CASSHPGTSGLNRNEQFF
TRBJ1-1,TRBV6-5,-,-,TGTGCCAGCAGCGACCCAATGCACACTGAAGCTTTCTTT,CASSDPMHTEAFF
TRBJ2-1,TRBV29-1,few,TRBD1,TGCAGCGTTACAGGGGTCGAGTACAATGAGCAGTTCTTC,CSVTGVEYNEQFF
TRBJ2-4,TRBV29-1,-,-,TGCAGCGTTGCGTTGGACCTGACCAAAAACATTCAGTACTTC,CSVALDLTKNIQYF
TRBJ1-5,TRBV7-9,few,-,TGTGCCAGCAGCCCTAGGGGGGTGGTCAAGGAGCCCCAGCATTTT,CASSPRGVVKEPQHF
TRBJ1-1,TRBV7-2,few,-,TGTGCCAGCAGCCTAGCGGGAGGCGTTAACACTGAAGCTTTCTTT,CASSLAGGVNTEAFF
TRBJ2-1,TRBV4-3,few,-,TGCGCCAGCAGCCGGACCGTTCCGTTGGATGAGCAGTTCTTC,CASSRTVPLDEQFF